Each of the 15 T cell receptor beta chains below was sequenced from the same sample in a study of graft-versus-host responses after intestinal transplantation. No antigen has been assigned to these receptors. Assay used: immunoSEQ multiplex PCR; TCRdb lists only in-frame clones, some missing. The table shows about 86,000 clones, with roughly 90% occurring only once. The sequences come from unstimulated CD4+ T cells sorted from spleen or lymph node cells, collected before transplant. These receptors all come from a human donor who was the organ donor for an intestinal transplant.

CDR3 bases: TGTGCCAGTAGTCCCCTCTCGGGAAGCAATCAGCCCCAGCATTTT. This sequence encodes CASSPLSGSNQPQHF. This chain connects TRBV19 to TRBJ1-5, with D hard to call. Germline-derived CDR1 and CDR2 are LNHDA and SQIVND (reference sequence). Between the trimmed V and J ends, which lost 5 bases and 1 base, there was a span of 12 bases. CDR3 length: 15 amino acids.

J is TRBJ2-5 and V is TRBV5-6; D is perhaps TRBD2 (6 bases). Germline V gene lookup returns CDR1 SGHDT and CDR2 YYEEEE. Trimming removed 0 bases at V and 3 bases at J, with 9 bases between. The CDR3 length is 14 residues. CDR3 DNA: TGTGCCAGCAGCTTGGGACTAGGTGAAGAGACCCAGTACTTC. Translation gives CASSLGLGEETQYF.

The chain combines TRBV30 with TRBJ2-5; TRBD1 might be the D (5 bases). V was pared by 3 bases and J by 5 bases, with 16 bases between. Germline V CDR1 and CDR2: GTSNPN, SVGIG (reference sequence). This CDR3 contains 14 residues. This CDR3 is CAWRTQGVRETQYF. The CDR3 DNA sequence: TGTGCCTGGAGAACCCAGGGCGTGAGGGAGACCCAGTACTTC. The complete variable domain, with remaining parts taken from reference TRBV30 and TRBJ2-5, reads SQTIHQWPATLVQPVGSPLSLECTVEGTSNPNLYWYRQAAGRGLQLLFYSVGIGQISSEVPQNLSASRPQDRQFILSSKKLLLSDSGFYLCAWRTQGVRETQYFGPGTRLLVL.

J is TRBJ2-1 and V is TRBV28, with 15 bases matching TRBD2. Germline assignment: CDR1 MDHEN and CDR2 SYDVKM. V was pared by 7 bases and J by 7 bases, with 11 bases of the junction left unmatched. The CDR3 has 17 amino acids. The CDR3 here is CASTFRLGTSGRNEQFF. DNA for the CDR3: TGTGCCAGCACCTTCAGACTGGGGACTAGCGGGAGGAATGAGCAGTTCTTC.

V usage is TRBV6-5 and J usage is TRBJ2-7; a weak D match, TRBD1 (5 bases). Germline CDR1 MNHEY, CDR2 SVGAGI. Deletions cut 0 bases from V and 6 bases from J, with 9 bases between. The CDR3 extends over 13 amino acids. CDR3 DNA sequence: TGTGCCAGCAGTTACTCTCCAGGGTTCGAGCAGTACTTC. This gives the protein CASSYSPGFEQYF.

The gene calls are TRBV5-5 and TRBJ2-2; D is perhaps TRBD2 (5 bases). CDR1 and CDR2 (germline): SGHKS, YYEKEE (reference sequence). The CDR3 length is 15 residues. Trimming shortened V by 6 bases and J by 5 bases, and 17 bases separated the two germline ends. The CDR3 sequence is CASNGMGVATGELFF. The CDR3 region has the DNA TGTGCCAGCAACGGGATGGGAGTGGCGACCGGGGAGCTGTTTTTT.

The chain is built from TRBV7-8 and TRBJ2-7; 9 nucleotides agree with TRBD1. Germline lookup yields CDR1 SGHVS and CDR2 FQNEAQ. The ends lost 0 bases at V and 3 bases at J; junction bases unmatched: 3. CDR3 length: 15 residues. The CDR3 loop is CASSLAMTGGYEQYF. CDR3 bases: TGTGCCAGCAGCTTAGCTATGACAGGGGGCTACGAGCAGTACTTC.

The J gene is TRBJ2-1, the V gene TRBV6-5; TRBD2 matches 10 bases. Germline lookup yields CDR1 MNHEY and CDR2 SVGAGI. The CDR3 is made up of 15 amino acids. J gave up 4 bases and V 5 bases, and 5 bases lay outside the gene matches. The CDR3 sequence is CASSLKREGYNEQFF. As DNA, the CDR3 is TGTGCCAGCAGTCTTAAGCGGGAGGGGTACAATGAGCAGTTCTTC.

The CDR3 protein is CASSGGGSEETQYF. In DNA, the CDR3 is TGCGCCAGCAGCGGGGGGGGTTCGGAAGAGACCCAGTACTTC. The chain carries TRBV5-1 and TRBJ2-5; 7 nucleotides line up with TRBD2. Germline trimming cut 4 bases from V and 3 bases from J; bases unmatched to any gene: 6. This CDR3 comprises 14 residues. Germline V CDR1 and CDR2: SGHRS, YFSETQ.

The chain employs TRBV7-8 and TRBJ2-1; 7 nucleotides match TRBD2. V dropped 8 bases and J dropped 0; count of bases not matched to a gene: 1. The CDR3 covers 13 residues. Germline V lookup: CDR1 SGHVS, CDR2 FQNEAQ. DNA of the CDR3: TGTGCCAGCCGGACTAGCTCCTACAATGAGCAGTTCTTC. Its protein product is CASRTSSYNEQFF.

The CDR3 is CASSSAVPDTQYF. CDR3 in DNA: TGTGCCAGCAGCTCAGCGGTCCCAGATACGCAGTATTTT. This rearrangement joins TRBV9 to TRBJ2-3, with D possibly TRBD2 on 5 matching bases. CDR3 size: 13 residues. Trimming removed 4 bases from V and 4 bases from J, with 10 bases in between. Germline V gene sequence: CDR1 SGDLS, CDR2 YYNGEE.

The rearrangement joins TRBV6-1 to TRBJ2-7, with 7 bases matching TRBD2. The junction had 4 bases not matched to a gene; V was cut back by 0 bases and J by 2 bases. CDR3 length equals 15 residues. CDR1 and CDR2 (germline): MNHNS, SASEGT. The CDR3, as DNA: TGTGCCAGCAGTGAAGCCGGGGGGTTTCCCTACGAGCAGTACTTC. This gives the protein CASSEAGGFPYEQYF.

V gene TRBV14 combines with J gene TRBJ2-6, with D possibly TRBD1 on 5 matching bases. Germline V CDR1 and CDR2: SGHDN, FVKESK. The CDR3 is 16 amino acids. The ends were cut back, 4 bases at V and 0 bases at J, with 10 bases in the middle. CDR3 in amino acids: CASSPQQGSGANVLTF. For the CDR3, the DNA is TGTGCCAGCAGCCCCCAGCAGGGCTCTGGGGCCAACGTCCTGACTTTC.

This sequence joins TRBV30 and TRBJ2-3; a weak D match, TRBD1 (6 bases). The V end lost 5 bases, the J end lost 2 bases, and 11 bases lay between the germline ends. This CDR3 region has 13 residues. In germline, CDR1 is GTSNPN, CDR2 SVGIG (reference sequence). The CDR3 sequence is CAWGTNPTDTQYF. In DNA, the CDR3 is TGTGCCTGGGGGACAAACCCCACAGATACGCAGTATTTT.

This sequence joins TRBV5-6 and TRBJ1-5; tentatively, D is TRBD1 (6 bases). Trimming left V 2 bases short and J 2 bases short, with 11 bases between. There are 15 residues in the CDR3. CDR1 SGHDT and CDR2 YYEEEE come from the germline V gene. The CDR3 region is CASSFLQGGNQPQHF. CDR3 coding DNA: TGTGCCAGCAGCTTCCTACAGGGAGGCAATCAGCCCCAGCATTTT.